There are many counts of the clone carrying this T cell receptor beta chain. The sample comes from a study of T cells in Graves' hyperthyroidism and ophthalmopathy. Template material for amplifying TCR beta CDR3 regions consisted of RNA transcripts. HTBI primers were used for first-round RT-PCR of the TCR CDR3. One entry per CDR3 protein, called by TCRdb with MiXCR from the multiplex PCR reads. The profile shows 250,000 to 350,000 distinct CDR3 sequences, 17% of them singletons. Isolation of PBMCs was performed on 8.5 to 10 ml fresh peripheral blood. Germline loops: CDR1 MNHEY, CDR2 SMNVEV (reference sequence). J gave up 9 bases and V 5 bases, and 11 bases lay outside the gene matches. The CDR3 is 14 amino acids.

Sequencing was performed on blood. The chain has TRBV27 and TRBJ2-7; 9 nucleotides match TRBD1. The sequence came from a woman aged 55 to 70 with Graves' ophthalmopathy. The CDR3 nucleotides are TGTGCCAGCAGTCAGCTTGCGGGACAGGGACTGCAGTACTTC. Its protein is CASSQLAGQGLQYF.